The source of this T cell receptor (beta chain) is a study of blood T cells in healthy people across ages. Combining a sample-barcoded 5' primer with a J-beta primer mix, a second PCR ran for about 6 to 11 cycles. MiXCR, run by TCRdb on the 5' RACE reads, gives a single entry per CDR3 protein. The table lists roughly 2 million distinct CDR3 sequences, approximately 50% of them singletons, with approximately 2% in the top ten. Looked up from germline, CDR1 is SGHAT and CDR2 is FQDESV (reference sequence). V dropped 2 bases and J dropped 5 bases, with 19 bases sitting between them. CDR3 length equals 16 residues.

The V call is TRBV11-1, the J call TRBJ2-7; D possibly corresponds to TRBD1 (5 bases). This receptor was identified in a woman aged 40 to 49 in good health. Sequencing used blood. This chain's CDR3 is CASSLTTGTGCHEQYF. CDR3 DNA sequence: TGTGCCAGCAGCTTAACTACCGGTACAGGTTGCCACGAGCAGTACTTC.